These 7 T cell receptor beta chains came from one sample sequenced in a study of identifying expanded T cells in peripheral blood. Method: immunoSEQ multiplex PCR; TCRdb's copy keeps in-frame clones and lacks some. Of about 50,000 clones detected, about 80% appear once; the ten largest clones hold under 20%. The sequenced sample consisted of blood. All receptors derive from a person between 18 and 70 years old in good health.

The chain couples TRBV11-2 to TRBJ2-7; no definite D call. Trimming left V 0 bases short and J 3 bases short, with 9 bases between. The V gene's germline CDR1 is SGHAT and CDR2 FQNNGV. The CDR3 loop spans 14 amino acids. Here the CDR3 DNA reads TGTGCCAGCAGCTTAGATGGTTGGGGCTACGAGCAGTACTTC. Translating gives CASSLDGWGYEQYF.

V and J are TRBV7-6 and TRBJ2-2; maybe TRBD1 (6 bases). Germline CDR1 and CDR2: SGHVS and FNYEAQ. This CDR3 region has 15 residues. Trimming took off 5 bases at V and 2 bases at J, with 12 bases between the two ends. For the CDR3, the DNA is TGTGCCAGCAGCCTGGGGGCGGTTAACACCGGGGAGCTGTTTTTT. It translates to CASSLGAVNTGELFF.

The gene calls are TRBV27 and TRBJ2-2; 11 bases map to TRBD2. Germline CDR1 MNHEY, CDR2 SMNVEV (reference sequence). CDR3 length: 14 residues. After removal of 8 bases from V and 4 bases from J, the junction contained 3 bases not matched to a gene. For the CDR3, the DNA is TGTGCCAGCCGACTAGCGGGATCCACCGGGGAGCTGTTTTTT. Translating gives CASRLAGSTGELFF.

The chain carries TRBV18 and TRBJ1-6; possible D gene TRBD1, 5 bases. CDR1 KGHSH and CDR2 LQKENI come from the germline V gene. The CDR3 consists of 14 residues. Deletions cut 6 bases from V and 10 bases from J, with 16 bases between. The CDR3 coding sequence is TGTGCCAGCTCTACCACGGGGGGTGACTCACCCCTCCACTTT. It yields the protein CASSTTGGDSPLHF. The full variable domain, in which reference TRBV18 and TRBJ1-6 provide the parts outside the CDR3, is NAGVMQNPRHLVRRRGQEARLRCSPMKGHSHVYWYRQLPEEGLKFMVYLQKENIIDESGMPKERFSAEFPKEGPSILRIQQVVRGDSAAYFCASSTTGGDSPLHFGNGTRLTVT.

CDR3 bases: TGTGCCAGCAGCCAACTGGAGGGGACTGAAGCTTTCTTT. Translating gives CASSQLEGTEAFF. The chain couples TRBV14 to TRBJ1-1; D may be TRBD1 (5 bases). In germline, CDR1 is SGHDN, CDR2 FVKESK. Trimming left V 2 bases short and J 5 bases short, with 9 bases between. The CDR3 runs to 13 residues.

CDR3 sequence (DNA): TGTGCCAGCACCCTTAGCGGGAGAACAGATACGCAGTATTTT. It specifies CASTLSGRTDTQYF. This rearrangement joins TRBV28 to TRBJ2-3; 9 positions agree with TRBD2. With V trimmed by 7 bases and J by 3 bases, 5 bases remained unmatched. Germline V gene lookup returns CDR1 MDHEN and CDR2 SYDVKM. The CDR3 loop spans 14 amino acids.

The V and J genes are TRBV6-1 and TRBJ1-2; D possibly corresponds to TRBD1 (5 bases). Germline V gene sequence: CDR1 MNHNS, CDR2 SASEGT. This CDR3 is 15 amino acids long. V lost 1 base and J lost 4, with 13 bases in between. The CDR3, as DNA: TGTGCCAGCAGTGAAGATACGGGGCGCGTCTATGGCTACACCTTC. Translation gives CASSEDTGRVYGYTF.